This TCR beta chain came from a study of blood T cell repertoires in COVID-19. V trimming: 2 bases; J trimming: 8 bases; junction bases outside the gene matches: 11. Germline V gene lookup returns CDR1 MGHRA and CDR2 YSYEKL. The CDR3 is 15 residues long. The data were produced by immunoSEQ multiplex PCR, yet TCRdb's version contains in-frame clones alone and is incomplete. The sample lists about 370,000 clones, over 75% occurring once. This receptor was taken from a young man who had recovered from COVID-19. The sequencing sample was made of PBMCs or T cells enriched from blood (not recorded which). This chain connects TRBV4-1 to TRBJ1-2; 7 bases are shared with TRBD1. The CDR3 nucleotides read TGCGCCAGCAGCCAACTGGGACAGAAAGAACGGGGCTACACCTTC. Amino acids: CASSQLGQKERGYTF.